Shown below are 18 T cell receptor beta chains from a single sample sequenced in a study of blood T cell repertoires in COVID-19. The protocol was immunoSEQ multiplex PCR, while the TCRdb copy is restricted to in-frame clones and leaves out a portion. The data show some 130,000 clones, about 90% seen once. Specimen: peripheral blood. These receptors originate from a man aged 50-59 years with active COVID-19.

The chain joins TRBV10-3 to TRBJ1-1; the D gene is possibly TRBD1 (5 bases). The CDR3 length is 15 residues. The germline V gene encodes CDR1 ENHRY and CDR2 SYGVKD. With 3 bases removed from V and 5 bases from J, the gap between germline ends came to 16 bases. CDR3 DNA sequence: TGTGCCATCAGTGACGTCGCCAGGGTTAGGACTGAAGCTTTCTTT. It specifies CAISDVARVRTEAFF.

The chain's CDR3 is CASSHPAGGEQYF. The CDR3, as DNA: TGTGCCAGCAGCCATCCAGCTGGGGGGGAGCAGTACTTC. The chain has TRBV4-2 and TRBJ2-7; a possible D gene is TRBD2 (6 bases). Trimming removed 3 bases from V and 7 bases from J, with 13 bases in between. The CDR3 length is 13 residues. Germline V gene lookup returns CDR1 LGHNA and CDR2 YNFKEQ.

In its sample, this clone was seen once. The chain combines TRBV2 with TRBJ2-7; 7 bases match TRBD1. From germline, CDR1 is SNHLY and CDR2 FYNNEI. This CDR3 has 14 amino acids. The J segment lost 2 bases and the V segment lost 6 bases, leaving 7 bases of the junction unmatched. CDR3 nucleotides: TGTGCCAGCAGATTCCGGGACAGCGCCTACGAGCAGTACTTC. It yields the protein CASRFRDSAYEQYF. Full variable domain (remainder filled in from reference TRBV2 and TRBJ2-7): EPEVTQTPSHQVTQMGQEVILRCVPISNHLYFYWYRQILGQKVEFLVSFYNNEISEKSEIFDDQFSVERPDGSNFTLKIRSTKLEDSAMYFCASRFRDSAYEQYFGPGTRLTVT.

This clone was recorded at least ten times. The chain links TRBV9 to TRBJ1-2, with D perhaps TRBD1 (6 bases). The V and J ends lost 4 bases and 4 bases respectively, with 14 bases between them. Germline CDR1 is SGDLS and CDR2 is YYNGEE. The CDR3 consists of 14 residues. This CDR3 reads CASSSGDAFYGYTF. CDR3 DNA sequence: TGTGCCAGCAGCTCAGGGGACGCCTTCTATGGCTACACCTTC.

A single count supports this clone. This rearrangement joins TRBV30 to TRBJ1-5, with D unclear. The CDR3 has 13 amino acids. V dropped 2 bases and J dropped 6 bases, with 11 bases sitting between them. The V gene's germline CDR1 is GTSNPN and CDR2 SVGIG (reference sequence). The CDR3 nucleotides read TGTGCCTGGAGTCAAGAGGTGAGTCAGCCCCAGCATTTT. This codes for CAWSQEVSQPQHF. Looking up the rest from reference TRBV30 and TRBJ1-5 gives the full variable domain: SQTIHQWPATLVQPVGSPLSLECTVEGTSNPNLYWYRQAAGRGLQLLFYSVGIGQISSEVPQNLSASRPQDRQFILSSKKLLLSDSGFYLCAWSQEVSQPQHFGDGTRLSIL.

The chain employs TRBV11-2 and TRBJ2-5; 7 positions match TRBD2. Germline assignment: CDR1 SGHAT and CDR2 FQNNGV. V shed 1 base and J 7 bases; nucleotides not matched to a gene: 12. CDR3 size: 16 residues. CDR3 coding DNA: TGTGCCAGCAGCTTAGTGGGGGGGGGACGAGTCGGGACCCAGTACTTC. Protein: CASSLVGGGRVGTQYF. The full variable domain, completed using reference TRBV11-2 and TRBJ2-5, is EAGVAQSPRYKIIEKRQSVAFWCNPISGHATLYWYQQILGQGPKLLIQFQNNGVVDDSQLPKDRFSAERLKGVDSTLKIQPAKLEDSAVYLCASSLVGGGRVGTQYFGPGTRLLVL.

This chain uses TRBV14 with TRBJ2-2; possibly TRBD2 for D (6 bases). Germline CDR1 reads SGHDN; CDR2 reads FVKESK. Deletions cut 1 base from V and 1 base from J, with 22 bases between. The CDR3 consists of 20 residues. The CDR3 coding sequence is TGTGCCAGCAGCCAAGGCGGGACTGCACTCCTGGATAGGAACACCGGGGAGCTGTTTTTT. The encoded protein is CASSQGGTALLDRNTGELFF. The full variable domain, with the rest looked up from reference TRBV14 and TRBJ2-2, is EAGVTQFPSHSVIEKGQTVTLRCDPISGHDNLYWYRRVMGKEIKFLLHFVKESKQDESGMPNNRFLAERTGGTYSTLKVQPAELEDSGVYFCASSQGGTALLDRNTGELFFGEGSRLTVL.

This rearrangement joins TRBV3-1 (or the pseudogene TRBV3-2) to TRBJ2-5; 11 bases fit TRBD2. Germline V lookup: CDR1 LGHDT, CDR2 YNNKEL (reference sequence). J was trimmed by 7 bases and V by 1 base; bases with no gene match: 11. This CDR3 region has 17 residues. CDR3 sequence: CASSQGVLASGGPTQYF. Here the CDR3 DNA reads TGTGCCAGCAGCCAAGGAGTACTGGCTAGCGGGGGGCCGACCCAGTACTTC.

The V call is TRBV18, the J call TRBJ1-6; D may be TRBD1 (6 bases). The length of the CDR3 is 15 residues. The V and J ends lost 5 bases and 6 bases respectively, with 14 bases between them. Germline loops: CDR1 KGHSH, CDR2 LQKENI. CDR3 sequence reads: CASSSQGPTNSPLHF. The CDR3 nucleotides read TGTGCCAGCTCAAGTCAGGGGCCCACTAATTCACCCCTCCACTTT.

This chain connects TRBV15 to TRBJ2-4; 7 bases are a match to TRBD2. V trimming: 8 bases; J trimming: 8 bases; junction bases outside the gene matches: 6. The CDR3 loop spans 12 amino acids. Germline loops: CDR1 LNHNV, CDR2 YYDKDF (reference sequence). The CDR3, as DNA: TGTGCCACCTCGAAGGCGGGAGACATTCAGTACTTC. Translation gives CATSKAGDIQYF.

About this clone: Other DNA sequences from this sample encode an identical CDR3 as well. The rearrangement links TRBV5-1 to TRBJ2-3; a weak D match, TRBD1 (5 bases). The CDR3 spans 14 residues. Looked up from germline, CDR1 is SGHRS and CDR2 is YFSETQ. V shed 2 bases and J shed 0 bases, with 7 bases lying between them. The CDR3: CASSLGASTDTQYF. The CDR3 DNA reads as TGCGCCAGCAGCTTAGGGGCTAGCACAGATACGCAGTATTTT.

V is TRBV3-1 (or the pseudogene TRBV3-2) and J is TRBJ1-1, with a tentative D call TRBD1 (6 bases). Germline CDR1 LGHDT, CDR2 YNNKEL (reference sequence). Trimming left V 6 bases short and J 0 bases short, with 14 bases between. The CDR3 has 15 residues. The CDR3 coding sequence is TGTGCCAGCAGGGTAGCACAGGGTATGAACACTGAAGCTTTCTTT. Encoded protein: CASRVAQGMNTEAFF.

The V call is TRBV5-1, the J call TRBJ2-5; no clear D. Per the germline V gene, CDR1 is SGHRS and CDR2 is YFSETQ. With 1 base removed from V and 2 bases from J, the gap between germline ends came to 9 bases. CDR3 length: 14 residues. CDR3: CASSLSEQQETQYF. The CDR3 DNA reads as TGCGCCAGCAGCTTGAGTGAACAGCAAGAGACCCAGTACTTC.

The gene calls are TRBV7-3 and TRBJ2-5; tentatively, D is TRBD2 (5 bases). The germline CDR1 and CDR2 sequences are SGHTA and FQGTGA. The CDR3 has 14 amino acids. Trimming took off 0 bases at V and 4 bases at J, with 9 bases between the two ends. CDR3 DNA sequence: TGTGCCAGCAGCTTAACGGTCCGGGGAGAGACCCAGTACTTC. Residues: CASSLTVRGETQYF.

The chain uses TRBV6-4 and TRBJ1-1; 9 bases are a match to TRBD1. Germline CDR1 and CDR2: MRHNA and SNTAGT. The V and J ends lost 5 bases and 4 bases, in that order; junction bases with no gene match: 5. This CDR3 is built from 14 residues. This chain's CDR3 is CASSIDRGSTEAFF. In DNA, the CDR3 is TGTGCCAGCAGTATAGACAGGGGGAGCACTGAAGCTTTCTTT.

This clone was recorded only once. The chain is built from TRBV4-3 and TRBJ2-7, with D uncertain. V shed 2 bases and J shed 6 bases, with 8 bases lying between them. The germline gives CDR1 LGHNA, CDR2 YSLEER. The length of the CDR3 is 12 residues. DNA for the CDR3: TGCGCCAGCAGCCAATGGTTCGGCGAGCAGTACTTC. It yields the protein CASSQWFGEQYF.

This chain joins TRBV5-4 and TRBJ1-3, with a weak D call TRBD1 (6 bases). CDR3 length: 15 residues. Germline assignment: CDR1 SGHNT and CDR2 YYREEE (reference sequence). With 10 bases removed from V and 1 base from J, the gap between germline ends came to 18 bases. The CDR3 DNA sequence: TGTGCCTTCCATAGGGGGGGCAAATCTGGAAACACCATATATTTT. This translates into CAFHRGGKSGNTIYF. The full variable domain, rest sourced from reference TRBV5-4 and TRBJ1-3, is ETGVTQSPTHLIKTRGQQVTLRCSSQSGHNTVSWYQQALGQGPQFIFQYYREEENGRGNFPPRFSGLQFPNYSSELNVNALELDDSALYLCAFHRGGKSGNTIYFGEGSWLTVV.

The V and J genes are TRBV2 and TRBJ1-6; D is unresolved. With 4 bases removed from V and 6 bases from J, the gap between germline ends came to 10 bases. This CDR3 region has 14 residues. Germline CDR1 is SNHLY and CDR2 is FYNNEI. CDR3 sequence: CASSVESGNSPLHF. In nucleotides, the CDR3 is TGTGCCAGCAGTGTCGAATCCGGTAATTCACCCCTCCACTTT.